These 31 T cell receptor beta chains came from one sample sequenced in a study of T-cell reconstitution after alpha-beta-depleted transplantation in children. Unique molecular identifiers were incorporated when the TCRbeta library was constructed. TCRdb re-called the PCR reads through MiXCR, storing one row per CDR3 protein. Among around 78,000 distinct CDR3 sequences listed, 7% to 8% were seen once. The sequenced sample was PBMCs from the stem cell graft donor, obtained from the stem cell graft. Every receptor here comes from a human donor who donated a stem cell graft to a child with acute lymphoblastic leukemia.

A few counts support this clonotype. The chain carries TRBV7-2 and TRBJ2-5; 11 nucleotides align to TRBD2. This CDR3 is 14 amino acids long. The J segment lost 5 bases and the V segment lost 1 base, leaving 0 bases of the junction unmatched. Germline CDR1 SGHTA, CDR2 FQGNSA. This CDR3 is CASSLGTSGETQYF. The CDR3 nucleotides read TGTGCCAGCAGCTTAGGGACTAGCGGGGAGACCCAGTACTTC.

This clonotype was recorded at least ten times. This sequence joins TRBV28 and TRBJ2-5; TRBD2 matches at 10 bases. There are 15 residues in the CDR3. Germline trimming cut 3 bases from V and 3 bases from J; bases unmatched to any gene: 4. Germline loops: CDR1 MDHEN, CDR2 SYDVKM. The CDR3 nucleotides read TGTGCCAGCAGTTTGGGGGGACTAGCGAAAGAGACCCAGTACTTC. It is translated as CASSLGGLAKETQYF.

This clonotype was counted between two and nine times. V usage is TRBV25-1 and J usage is TRBJ2-2; 9 nucleotides align to TRBD1. This CDR3 comprises 16 residues. The V segment lost 6 bases and the J segment 4 bases; nucleotides outside the gene matches: 9. Germline CDR1 and CDR2: MGHDK and SYGVNS. CDR3 sequence reads: CASSKPGQGLTGELFF. The DNA of the CDR3 is TGTGCCAGCAGCAAACCGGGACAGGGTCTCACCGGGGAGCTGTTTTTT. Full variable domain (rest looked up from reference TRBV25-1 and TRBJ2-2): EADIYQTPRYLVIGTGKKITLECSQTMGHDKMYWYQQDPGMELHLIHYSYGVNSTEKGDLSSESTVSRIRTEHFPLTLESARPSHTSQYLCASSKPGQGLTGELFFGEGSRLTVL.

This clonotype was seen repeatedly, ten times or more. The chain carries TRBV6-4 and TRBJ2-2; D is undetermined. Trimming took off 4 bases at V and 4 bases at J, with 7 bases between the two ends. The CDR3 covers 13 residues. Germline CDR1 MRHNA, CDR2 SNTAGT. The CDR3 loop reads CASSVASTGELFF. The DNA of the CDR3 is TGTGCCAGCAGTGTGGCTAGCACCGGGGAGCTGTTTTTT.

At least ten counts were recorded for this clonotype. The V call is TRBV20-1, the J call TRBJ2-7; maybe TRBD1 (5 bases). There are 14 residues in the CDR3. V gave up 0 bases and J gave up 2 bases, with 11 bases separating them. Per the germline V gene, CDR1 is DFQATT and CDR2 is SNEGSKA (reference sequence). The CDR3 region is CSAREVLGAYEQYF. CDR3 DNA: TGCAGTGCTAGAGAGGTGCTAGGGGCCTACGAGCAGTACTTC.

In this sample, this clonotype turned up many times. V and J are TRBV12-3 or TRBV12-4 and TRBJ1-6, with 10 positions matching TRBD1. The length of the CDR3 is 15 residues. V dropped 5 bases and J dropped 8; count of bases not matched to a gene: 6. CDR3 DNA sequence: TGTGCCAGCAGTCCAAGGGACAGGGGTTATTCACCCCTCCACTTT. Translated, it gives CASSPRDRGYSPLHF.

This clonotype has a count of ten or more. The CDR3 DNA reads as TGTGCCAGCAAGGCGGCCGGGAGAACCATTCTGTTCCAAGAGACCCAGTACTTC. This encodes CASKAAGRTILFQETQYF. The gene calls are TRBV2 and TRBJ2-5, with D maybe TRBD2 (6 bases). This CDR3 has 18 amino acids. In germline, CDR1 is SNHLY, CDR2 FYNNEI. Between the trimmed V and J ends, which lost 7 bases and 1 base, there was a span of 25 bases.

This clonotype occurred a few times. J is TRBJ2-6 and V is TRBV6-5; unclear D gene. The CDR3 extends over 15 amino acids. From germline, CDR1 is MNHEY and CDR2 SVGAGI. V lost 2 bases to trimming and J lost 0 bases, with 5 bases between them. The CDR3 region has the DNA TGTGCCAGCAGTTACGACACCTCTGGGGCCAACGTCCTGACTTTC. Encoded protein: CASSYDTSGANVLTF.

There are many counts of this clonotype. V is TRBV12-3 or TRBV12-4 and J is TRBJ2-3; 9 nucleotides line up with TRBD2. The CDR3 runs to 16 residues. J was trimmed by 5 bases and V by 3 bases; bases with no gene match: 9. The CDR3 region is CASSFLRLAGIDTQYF. DNA for the CDR3: TGTGCCAGCAGTTTTCTCCGGCTAGCGGGAATAGATACGCAGTATTTT.

This clonotype was recorded at least ten times. Germline is not matched at one junction end, which may reflect a read error. The V call is TRBV5-1, the J call TRBJ2-2, with TRBD2 matching 13 bases. The germline gives CDR1 SGHRS, CDR2 YFSETQ. This CDR3 comprises 18 residues. CDR3 amino acids: CASSLGTSGGELTWELFF. Written as DNA, the CDR3 is TGCGCCAGCAGCTTGGGGACTAGCGGGGGAGAGCTCACCTGGGAGCTGTTTTTT.

Many counts were recorded for this clonotype. At one boundary the junction diverges from the germline segment, which might be a read error. The J gene is TRBJ2-7, the V gene TRBV12-3 or TRBV12-4; 7 bases are a match to TRBD2. The CDR3 has 13 residues. The DNA of the CDR3 is TGTGCCAGCAGTATAGCGGGTTCTCCAGAGCAGTACTTC. Translating gives CASSIAGSPEQYF.

Only one count was recorded for this clonotype. The chain employs TRBV12-3 or TRBV12-4 and TRBJ1-2, with D possibly being TRBD1 (5 bases). Trimming removed 3 bases at V and 6 bases at J, with 8 bases between. The CDR3 is 12 amino acids. The CDR3, as DNA: TGTGCCAGCAGTTTCGGAGGGGATGGCTACACCTTC. Its protein product is CASSFGGDGYTF.

J is TRBJ2-5 and V is TRBV6-5, with D perhaps matching TRBD2 (6 bases). The CDR3 runs 14 residues. Germline V gene lookup returns CDR1 MNHEY and CDR2 SVGAGI. The V and J ends lost 0 bases and 5 bases respectively, with 10 bases between them. This CDR3 is CASSYSGLRETQYF. The CDR3 DNA reads TGTGCCAGCAGTTACTCGGGACTTAGGGAGACCCAGTACTTC.

This clonotype was observed many times. V is TRBV12-3 or TRBV12-4 and J is TRBJ2-5, with D perhaps matching TRBD1 (5 bases). This CDR3 is built from 12 residues. Trimming removed 7 bases at V and 7 bases at J, with 13 bases between. This chain's CDR3 is CASNEDKGTQYF. In DNA form, the CDR3 reads TGTGCCAGCAACGAGGACAAGGGGACCCAGTACTTC.

This clonotype was found many times. The CDR3 sequence: CASGDFLNSPLHF. In DNA form, the CDR3 reads TGCGCCAGCGGGGACTTCCTCAATTCACCCCTCCACTTT. This chain joins TRBV4-3 and TRBJ1-6, with D possibly TRBD1 on 5 matching bases. Per the germline V gene, CDR1 is LGHNA and CDR2 is YSLEER. The germline V and J ends were trimmed by 8 bases and 7 bases, with 12 bases remaining between them. The CDR3 covers 13 residues.

V and J are TRBV7-9 and TRBJ2-5; D perhaps matches TRBD1 (6 bases). Germline values: CDR1 SEHNR, CDR2 FQNEAQ (reference sequence). The CDR3 extends over 15 amino acids. Trimming took 5 bases from V and 3 from J, leaving 16 bases between them. CDR3 in amino acids: CASSDRTVRKETQYF. The CDR3 nucleotides are TGTGCCAGCAGCGATCGGACAGTTAGAAAAGAGACCCAGTACTTC.

This clonotype has ten or more counts. The chain has TRBV6-1 and TRBJ2-5; D may be TRBD1 or TRBD2 (6 bases each). The CDR3 has 16 amino acids. Germline CDR1 reads MNHNS; CDR2 reads SASEGT. Trimming took off 0 bases at V and 2 bases at J, with 13 bases between the two ends. The CDR3, as DNA: TGTGCCAGCAGTGAAGCAGGGGGGCCGGTTCAAGAGACCCAGTACTTC. It codes for CASSEAGGPVQETQYF.

This clonotype was detected a few times. This chain uses TRBV19 with TRBJ2-2; D remains ambiguous. The germline gives CDR1 LNHDA, CDR2 SQIVND (reference sequence). V was trimmed by 3 bases and J by 4 bases, leaving 9 bases between them. The CDR3 sequence is 14 residues long. The CDR3 spells CASSMGSPTGELFF. For the CDR3, the DNA is TGTGCCAGTAGTATGGGCAGTCCCACCGGGGAGCTGTTTTTT.

This clonotype was counted at least ten times. J is TRBJ2-5 and V is TRBV10-3, with 9 bases lining up with TRBD2. The CDR3 sequence is 15 residues long. With V trimmed by 3 bases and J by 3 bases, 5 bases remained unmatched. The germline V gene has CDR1 ENHRY and CDR2 SYGVKD. The CDR3 DNA follows: TGTGCCATCAGTGAACCGGGACTAGCAGAAGAGACCCAGTACTTC. Translating gives CAISEPGLAEETQYF.

This clonotype has a count of ten or more. This chain links TRBV5-1 with TRBJ2-1, with D possibly TRBD2 on 6 matching bases. Trimming left V 0 bases short and J 7 bases short, with 14 bases between. CDR3 size: 15 residues. CDR1 and CDR2 (germline): SGHRS, YFSETQ. The CDR3 spells CASSLGGYRGNEQFF. DNA for the CDR3: TGCGCCAGCAGCTTGGGGGGGTATCGGGGGAATGAGCAGTTCTTC. The full variable domain, rest sourced from reference TRBV5-1 and TRBJ2-1, is KAGVTQTPRYLIKTRGQQVTLSCSPISGHRSVSWYQQTPGQGLQFLFEYFSETQRNKGNFPGRFSGRQFSNSRSEMNVSTLELGDSALYLCASSLGGYRGNEQFFGPGTRLTVL.

This clonotype was detected ten times or more. The chain employs TRBV5-6 and TRBJ1-1; D call uncertain. The V gene lost 3 bases and the J gene lost 5 bases, with 14 bases spanning the gap. This CDR3 has 14 residues. The germline V gene encodes CDR1 SGHDT and CDR2 YYEEEE. The CDR3 sequence is CASSYASLGTEAFF. The CDR3 DNA follows: TGTGCCAGCAGCTATGCCTCCCTTGGAACTGAAGCTTTCTTT.

This chain joins TRBV18 and TRBJ2-5; D uncertain. This CDR3 is built from 13 residues. The V gene lost 2 bases and the J gene lost 5 bases, with 9 bases spanning the gap. From germline, CDR1 is KGHSH and CDR2 LQKENI. CDR3 sequence reads: CASSPSMLETQYF. CDR3 nucleotide sequence: TGTGCCAGCTCACCAAGTATGTTGGAGACCCAGTACTTC.

At least ten counts were recorded for this clonotype. This chain links TRBV5-1 with TRBJ2-7; D is perhaps TRBD1 or TRBD2 (5 bases each). Per germline, CDR1 SGHRS and CDR2 YFSETQ. This CDR3 comprises 13 residues. V was cut by 2 bases and J by 5 bases, with 11 bases left in between. The CDR3 DNA reads TGCGCCAGCAGCTTTTCAGGGACGGACGAGCAGTACTTC. It yields the protein CASSFSGTDEQYF. The entire variable domain, with the rest obtained from reference TRBV5-1 and TRBJ2-7, is as follows: KAGVTQTPRYLIKTRGQQVTLSCSPISGHRSVSWYQQTPGQGLQFLFEYFSETQRNKGNFPGRFSGRQFSNSRSEMNVSTLELGDSALYLCASSFSGTDEQYFGPGTRLTVT.

This clonotype was recorded many times. The chain is built from TRBV7-2 and TRBJ2-7, with TRBD1 identical over 8 bases. V was clipped by 5 bases and J by 1 base; unmatched bases: 7. The CDR3 is made up of 15 amino acids. Germline loops: CDR1 SGHTA, CDR2 FQGNSA. CDR3 DNA sequence: TGTGCCAGCAGCGCTGGCAGGGGGCGATCCTACGAGCAGTACTTC. Its protein product is CASSAGRGRSYEQYF.

V and J are TRBV9 and TRBJ2-1; D is perhaps TRBD2 (6 bases). The ends were cut back, 3 bases at V and 0 bases at J, with 10 bases in the middle. The germline CDR1 and CDR2 sequences are SGDLS and YYNGEE. This CDR3 spans 15 amino acids. Written as DNA, the CDR3 is TGTGCCAGCAGCGCGGGGAGGAGCTCCTACAATGAGCAGTTCTTC. The encoded protein is CASSAGRSSYNEQFF.

This clonotype was observed at least ten times. This rearrangement joins TRBV12-3 or TRBV12-4 to TRBJ2-5; D may be TRBD1 or TRBD2 (6 bases each). The length of the CDR3 is 14 residues. V shed 1 base and J shed 9 bases, with 15 bases lying between them. CDR3 in amino acids: CASSLDQGRRSQYF. The CDR3, as DNA: TGTGCCAGCAGTTTAGATCAGGGGAGGAGGTCCCAGTACTTC.

The rearrangement joins TRBV27 to TRBJ1-4; TRBD1 agrees at 9 bases. Trimming cost V 5 bases and J 4 bases; bases outside gene matches: 11. Germline values: CDR1 MNHEY, CDR2 SMNVEV (reference sequence). The CDR3 loop spans 17 amino acids. CDR3 amino acids: CASSLKPKDRGNEKLFF. Written as DNA, the CDR3 is TGTGCCAGCAGTCTAAAACCAAAGGACAGGGGTAATGAAAAACTGTTTTTT. Drawing the rest from reference TRBV27 and TRBJ1-4, the complete variable domain is EAQVTQNPRYLITVTGKKLTVTCSQNMNHEYMSWYRQDPGLGLRQIYYSMNVEVTDKGDVPEGYKVSRKEKRNFPLILESPSPNQTSLYFCASSLKPKDRGNEKLFFGSGTQLSVL.

This clonotype was counted many times. This sequence joins TRBV29-1 and TRBJ2-7; 10 bases line up with TRBD2. From germline, CDR1 is SQVTM and CDR2 ANQGSEA. The CDR3 runs 15 residues. J lost 3 bases, V lost 0 bases, and 5 bases had no gene match. The CDR3 sequence: CSVEEGASGGYEQYF. The CDR3 DNA reads TGCAGCGTTGAAGAGGGCGCTAGCGGGGGCTACGAGCAGTACTTC.

This rearrangement joins TRBV19 to TRBJ2-3; 7 nucleotides match TRBD2. Germline V gene sequence: CDR1 LNHDA, CDR2 SQIVND (reference sequence). The V gene end was trimmed by 2 bases and the J gene end by 5 bases; junction bases not matched to a gene: 7. The CDR3 runs 15 residues. The chain's CDR3 is CASSISGGARDTQYF. The CDR3 coding sequence is TGTGCCAGTAGTATATCGGGGGGAGCACGAGATACGCAGTATTTT.

In its sample, this clonotype was seen many times. The rearrangement links TRBV5-4 to TRBJ1-2; no reliable D call. Germline V lookup: CDR1 SGHNT, CDR2 YYREEE (reference sequence). The CDR3 contains 13 residues. Trimming left V 4 bases short and J 3 bases short, with 10 bases between. CDR3 residues: CASSQNWDYGYTF. The CDR3 coding sequence is TGTGCCAGCAGCCAAAATTGGGACTATGGCTACACCTTC.

This clonotype was detected ten times or more. This chain uses TRBV12-3 or TRBV12-4 with TRBJ2-1; D is perhaps TRBD2 (6 bases). This CDR3 comprises 15 residues. The ends were cut back, 7 bases at V and 2 bases at J, with 15 bases in the middle. The CDR3 DNA reads TGTGCCAGCAAAGCCACCGGGAGCCCCTACAATGAGCAGTTCTTC. It encodes CASKATGSPYNEQFF.